This T cell receptor (beta chain) emerged from a study of blood T cell repertoires in COVID-19. In the study overall: The United States, Italy and Spain were the sources of the acute and convalescent COVID-19 samples. The cDNA or gDNA used as material had been derived from T cells, B-cell-depleted T cells, or PBMCs.

As handled by the study authors: The authors estimated nucleated cell counts from reference gene primer amplification. Profiling relied on immunoSEQ multiplex PCR, and the TCRdb table lists in-frame clones only, not all of them. D and trimming were read from the DNA, whereas the V and J calls and clone size are those reported in that table. The table has around 250,000 clones, 83% seen once. The CDR3 extends over 19 amino acids. Source material: peripheral blood. The TCR was taken from an elderly man with acute or convalescent COVID-19. V usage is TRBV21-1 and J usage is TRBJ2-1; no DNA check was done on the table's D call, TRBD2. TRBV21-1 is a documented pseudogene. CDR3: CASSKKGKGSGRAKNEQFF. In DNA, the CDR3 is TGTGCCAGCAGCAAAAAAGGGAAGGGCAGCGGGAGGGCCAAAAATGAGCAGTTCTTC.